This T cell receptor beta chain emerged from a study of T cell responses to AZD1222 COVID-19 vaccine. On the study more broadly: Both about-4-week and about-12-week second-dose recipients were combined. Study findings and constraints: Spike-specific TCR breadth and depth both grew after two AZD1222 doses. Regions left unmutated in variants are reportedly the target of nearly half of spike-specific TCRs. Among the donors, most were white British and more were female, and clonal diversity was possibly underestimated.

This clone was seen a handful of times. Its antigen is unknown. Libraries were prepared by immunoSEQ multiplex PCR; TCRdb keeps only in-frame clonotypes and omits some of them. The table shows around 120,000 clones, with about nine tenths occurring only once. From germline, CDR1 is MDHEN and CDR2 SYDVKM. V was clipped by 5 bases and J by 0 bases, with 13 bases between them. There are 15 residues in the CDR3. The rearrangement joins TRBV28 to TRBJ1-2; D is perhaps TRBD1 (6 bases). The sequence was collected from an adult in good health. Here the sequenced sample was peripheral blood, taken on day 0 of AZD1222 vaccination. CDR3: CASSITGQANYGYTF. Written as DNA, the CDR3 is TGTGCCAGCAGTATCACAGGGCAGGCTAACTATGGCTACACCTTC.